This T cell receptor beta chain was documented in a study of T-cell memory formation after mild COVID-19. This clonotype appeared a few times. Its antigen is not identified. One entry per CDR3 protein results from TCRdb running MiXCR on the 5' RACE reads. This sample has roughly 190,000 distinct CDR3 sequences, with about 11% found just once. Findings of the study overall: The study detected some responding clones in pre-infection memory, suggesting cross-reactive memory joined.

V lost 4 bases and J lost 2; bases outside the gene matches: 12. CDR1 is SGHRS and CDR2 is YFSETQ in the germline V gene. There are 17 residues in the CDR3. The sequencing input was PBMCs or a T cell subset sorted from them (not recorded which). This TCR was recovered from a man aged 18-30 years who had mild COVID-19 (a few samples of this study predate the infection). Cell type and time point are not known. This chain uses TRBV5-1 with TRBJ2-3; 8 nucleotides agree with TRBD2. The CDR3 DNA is TGCGCCAGCAGCCCCCCGTTGGCGGGGGGCCTCACAGATACGCAGTATTTT. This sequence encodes CASSPPLAGGLTDTQYF.